This T cell receptor (beta chain) derives from a study of beta chain features in type 1 diabetes. This clone was detected only a few times. What it binds is unknown. Study-wide points: People with Type 1 diabetes carried modestly yet significantly shorter TCRB CDR3s in all four CD4+ subsets.

cDNA synthesis used the whole RNA isolate, giving expressed TCRB sequences. This table comes from immunoSEQ multiplex PCR, and its TCRdb copy is limited to in-frame clones, with some not included. The table records hundreds of thousands of clones, roughly 15% of them present only once. This TCR came from a young man in good health. The specimen was central memory CD4+ T cells from blood.

DNA of the CDR3: TGTGCCAGCAGTCTCGGACACAACACAGATACGCAGTATTTT. Translation gives CASSLGHNTDTQYF. The V call is TRBV7-3, the J call TRBJ2-3; weak D call: TRBD1 (5 bases). V lost 6 bases, J lost 2 bases, and 12 bases lay in between. Germline values: CDR1 SGHTA, CDR2 FQGTGA. This CDR3 comprises 14 residues.